These 20 T cell receptor beta chains were all obtained from the same sample, sequenced in a study of blood T cell repertoires in COVID-19. Repertoires were generated with immunoSEQ multiplex PCR, while TCRdb's copy carries only in-frame clones and drops some. The sample yields over 150,000 clones, approximately 88% seen once. The source material was peripheral blood. Receptor source: a woman aged 60-70 years with acute or convalescent COVID-19.

In this sample, this clone turned up a few times. The CDR3 loop is CASSWDRGRDEQYF. The CDR3, as DNA: TGTGCCAGCAGTTGGGACAGGGGGCGCGACGAGCAGTACTTC. This chain connects TRBV6-2 or TRBV6-3 to TRBJ2-7; 12 positions agree with TRBD1. CDR1 is MNHEY and CDR2 is SVGEGT in the germline V gene. The CDR3 is made up of 14 amino acids. The ends lost 4 bases at V and 5 bases at J; junction bases unmatched: 3.

The sample holds one count of this clone. The chain joins TRBV21-1 to TRBJ2-2; TRBD1 was called by the table and not checked on the DNA. TRBV21-1 counts as a pseudogene. This CDR3 contains 18 residues. The CDR3, as DNA: TGTGCCAGCAGCAAAGCTGGGCAGGTCCTTGTGAACACCGGGGAGCTGTTTTTT. Encoded protein: CASSKAGQVLVNTGELFF.

In its sample, this clone was seen many times. The rearrangement links TRBV6-1 to TRBJ2-7; 7 bases match TRBD2. Trimming at V came to 3 bases and at J to 3 bases, leaving 8 bases not matched to a gene. This CDR3 has 15 residues. Germline V gene lookup returns CDR1 MNHNS and CDR2 SASEGT. CDR3 bases: TGTGCCAGCAGTGACGAGTGGCGGGGGATCTACGAGCAGTACTTC. This translates into CASSDEWRGIYEQYF.

This clone came up once. V usage is TRBV3-1 (or the pseudogene TRBV3-2) and J usage is TRBJ1-1, with D unresolved. Germline CDR1 is LGHDT and CDR2 is YNNKEL (reference sequence). V gave up 1 base and J gave up 5 bases, with 14 bases separating them. The CDR3 consists of 15 residues. This CDR3 is CASSQGWAERTEAFF. DNA for the CDR3: TGTGCCAGCAGCCAAGGATGGGCCGAGAGAACTGAAGCTTTCTTT.

This clone was found a few times. The V call is TRBV7-2, the J call TRBJ2-1; D is possibly TRBD1 (6 bases). From germline, CDR1 is SGHTA and CDR2 FQGNSA. Between the trimmed V and J ends, which lost 1 base and 9 bases, there was a span of 16 bases. The CDR3 contains 15 residues. The CDR3 reads CASSLVEQGKGEQFF. The CDR3 nucleotides are TGTGCCAGCAGCTTAGTAGAGCAGGGGAAAGGTGAGCAGTTCTTC.

The V and J genes are TRBV7-9 and TRBJ1-2, with 7 bases identical to TRBD1. The germline gives CDR1 SEHNR, CDR2 FQNEAQ (reference sequence). The trim removed 5 bases at V and 7 bases at J, leaving 7 bases unmatched. This CDR3 spans 13 amino acids. The DNA of the CDR3 is TGTGCCAGCAGCCGAGACAGGGTTGGTGGCTACACCTTC. Residues: CASSRDRVGGYTF.

The chain employs TRBV6-2 or TRBV6-3 and TRBJ2-3; D might be TRBD2 (6 bases). Germline loops: CDR1 MNHEY, CDR2 SVGEGT. Deletions cut 5 bases from V and 5 bases from J, with 11 bases between. This CDR3 has 13 amino acids. The CDR3 is CASSRGFEDTQYF. As DNA, the CDR3 is TGTGCCAGCAGTCGGGGGTTTGAAGATACGCAGTATTTT.

The V and J genes are TRBV6-5 and TRBJ1-2; 8 bases map to TRBD1. Germline CDR1 reads MNHEY; CDR2 reads SVGAGI. The CDR3 runs 13 residues. Germline trimming cut 6 bases from V and 4 bases from J; bases unmatched to any gene: 4. CDR3 sequence (DNA): TGTGCCAGCAGCAGGGGGCTGTCCTATGGCTACACCTTC. Amino acid sequence: CASSRGLSYGYTF.

On this clone itself: The junction and the germline gene differ at one end; a read error may be behind it. The chain recombines TRBV28 with TRBJ1-1; no definite D call. This CDR3 spans 13 amino acids. Looked up from germline, CDR1 is MDHEN and CDR2 is SYDVKM. This CDR3 is CASSLGEATETFF. CDR3 DNA: TGTGCCAGCAGTTTAGGGGAGGCCACTGAAACTTTCTTT.

This sequence joins TRBV2 and TRBJ2-3; possibly TRBD2 for D (6 bases). CDR1 and CDR2 from the germline V gene are SNHLY and FYNNEI. V was shortened by 3 bases and J by 0 bases, with 10 bases between the two germline ends. The CDR3 totals 15 residues. This chain's CDR3 is CASSEGGLSTDTQYF. The CDR3, as DNA: TGTGCCAGCAGTGAGGGGGGACTTAGCACAGATACGCAGTATTTT. Together with reference TRBV2 and TRBJ2-3, the CDR3 gives the full variable domain: EPEVTQTPSHQVTQMGQEVILRCVPISNHLYFYWYRQILGQKVEFLVSFYNNEISEKSEIFDDQFSVERPDGSNFTLKIRSTKLEDSAMYFCASSEGGLSTDTQYFGPGTRLTVL.

V is TRBV5-1 and J is TRBJ1-1, with D perhaps TRBD1 (6 bases). With 4 bases removed from V and 0 bases from J, the gap between germline ends came to 10 bases. The CDR3 runs to 14 residues. Looked up from germline, CDR1 is SGHRS and CDR2 is YFSETQ. The CDR3 reads CASSQGQMNTEAFF. The CDR3 region has the DNA TGCGCCAGCAGCCAAGGACAGATGAACACTGAAGCTTTCTTT.

The CDR3 spells CASSNGGYPKNSPLHF. The CDR3 DNA follows: TGTGCCAGCAGCAATGGAGGGTATCCAAAAAATTCACCCCTCCACTTT. This chain joins TRBV21-1 and TRBJ1-6. TRBV21-1 constitutes a pseudogene. The CDR3 is 16 amino acids.

The chain couples TRBV6-5 to TRBJ2-7, with D possibly matching TRBD1 (6 bases). V was trimmed by 2 bases and J by 6 bases, leaving 14 bases between them. CDR1 is MNHEY, CDR2 SVGAGI, per germline. This CDR3 spans 14 amino acids. The CDR3, as DNA: TGTGCCAGCAGTTACGGGGGCAGATCCGTCGAGCAGTACTTC. Protein sequence: CASSYGGRSVEQYF.

The chain recombines TRBV9 with TRBJ1-4; D not resolved. Per the germline V gene, CDR1 is SGDLS and CDR2 is YYNGEE. V was cut by 0 bases and J by 4 bases, with 16 bases left in between. This CDR3 spans 17 amino acids. DNA of the CDR3: TGTGCCAGCAGCGTAGGCGTGTTGACCGGAGTTAATGAAAAACTGTTTTTT. Translated: CASSVGVLTGVNEKLFF.

The CDR3 DNA follows: TGTGCCAGCAGTTCACAGGGGCCGGGCACTGAAGCTTTCTTT. Residues: CASSSQGPGTEAFF. The rearrangement links TRBV2 to TRBJ1-1; 7 nucleotides agree with TRBD1. Germline V gene sequence: CDR1 SNHLY, CDR2 FYNNEI. CDR3 length: 14 amino acids. V lost 5 bases and J lost 4; bases outside the gene matches: 7.

This sequence joins TRBV19 and TRBJ1-5; 7 bases agree with TRBD1. V was clipped by 11 bases and J by 2 bases; unmatched bases: 12. Germline V gene data show CDR1 as LNHDA and CDR2 as SQIVND (reference sequence). The CDR3 extends over 15 amino acids. CDR3 protein: CASSGGPTGNQPQHF. In DNA, the CDR3 is TGTGCCTCCTCAGGGGGACCAACGGGCAATCAGCCCCAGCATTTT. Supplemented by reference TRBV19 and TRBJ1-5, the full variable domain reads DGGITQSPKYLFRKEGQNVTLSCEQNLNHDAMYWYRQDPGQGLRLIYYSQIVNDFQKGDIAEGYSVSREKKESFPLTVTSAQKNPTAFYLCASSGGPTGNQPQHFGDGTRLSIL.

This chain connects TRBV11-3 to TRBJ1-1, with no clear D. The CDR3 has 14 residues. V lost 2 bases, J lost 6 bases, and 13 bases lay in between. The V gene's germline CDR1 is SGHNT and CDR2 YENEEA. The CDR3 protein is CASSLSQSGSEAFF. DNA for the CDR3: TGTGCCAGCAGCTTAAGCCAGAGCGGCTCTGAAGCTTTCTTT.

This chain uses TRBV6-6 with TRBJ2-5; tentatively, D is TRBD2 (7 bases). CDR3 length: 14 residues. The ends were cut back, 6 bases at V and 4 bases at J, with 15 bases in the middle. Germline CDR1 reads MNHNY; CDR2 reads SVGAGI (reference sequence). The CDR3 here is CASRKRGGAETQYF. CDR3 DNA sequence: TGTGCCAGCAGAAAAAGGGGGGGAGCAGAGACCCAGTACTTC.

This rearrangement joins TRBV15 to TRBJ1-2, with TRBD1 identical over 9 bases. With 1 base clipped from V and 2 bases from J, the junction kept 11 bases outside the gene matches. The CDR3 has 18 amino acids. CDR1 is LNHNV and CDR2 is YYDKDF in the germline V gene (reference sequence). In DNA form, the CDR3 reads TGTGCCACCAGCAGAGTACTAAGTGGACAGGGGATCAACTATGGCTACACCTTC. Encoded protein: CATSRVLSGQGINYGYTF.

CDR3 in DNA: TGTGCCAGCACCCCGGACAGAATTCATTATGGCTACACCTTC. This gives the protein CASTPDRIHYGYTF. The chain couples TRBV6-2 or TRBV6-3 to TRBJ1-2; possible D gene TRBD1, 6 bases. This CDR3 comprises 14 residues. V gave up 7 bases and J gave up 5 bases, with 17 bases separating them. Germline assignment: CDR1 MNHEY and CDR2 SVGEGT.